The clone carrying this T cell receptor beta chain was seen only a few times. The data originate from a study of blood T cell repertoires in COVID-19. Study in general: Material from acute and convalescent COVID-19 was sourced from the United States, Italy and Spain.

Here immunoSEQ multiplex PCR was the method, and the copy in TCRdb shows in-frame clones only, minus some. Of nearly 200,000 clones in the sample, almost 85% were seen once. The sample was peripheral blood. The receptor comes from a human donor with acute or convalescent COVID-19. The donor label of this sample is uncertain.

CDR3 sequence reads: CASSQDRSSYNEQFF. CDR3 in DNA: TGCGCCAGCAGCCAAGATAGGAGTTCCTACAATGAGCAGTTCTTC. The chain has TRBV4-1 and TRBJ2-1; unclear D gene. This CDR3 is 15 amino acids long. V lost 0 bases and J lost 1, with 7 bases in between. Germline CDR1 MGHRA, CDR2 YSYEKL.